This is a list of T cell receptor beta chains from one sample in a study of cytomegalovirus exposure and HLA in healthy donors. Produced via immunoSEQ multiplex PCR; TCRdb's table is partial and in-frame only. Seen here are nearly 300,000 clones, just over 85% observed once, and the top ten hold roughly 4%. The sample consisted of PBMCs. The receptor set was obtained from a middle-aged man in good health and CMV-seropositive. Both conserved end residues are part of each CDR3. D genes are given only for firm matches. Some rows mark clone size as missing; the rest say once, few, many or name a class of expanded clone.

j_call | v_call | d_call | clone_size | cdr3_aa | cdr3_nt
TRBJ2-1 | TRBV18 | TRBD2 | - | CASSSKASGSYNEQFF | TGTGCCAGCTCATCGAAAGCTAGCGGTAGTTACAATGAGCAGTTCTTC
TRBJ2-7 | TRBV27 | TRBD1 | - | CASSPGQGAVYEQYF | TGTGCCAGCAGCCCAGGACAGGGGGCCGTCTACGAGCAGTACTTC
TRBJ1-3 | TRBV30 | - | - | CAWSGESSGNTIYF | TGTGCCTGGAGTGGGGAGAGCTCTGGAAACACCATATATTTT
TRBJ2-7 | TRBV30 | - | - | CAWSKRQKPAYEQYF | TGTGCCTGGAGTAAGAGACAGAAGCCTGCCTACGAGCAGTACTTC
TRBJ2-2 | TRBV2 | TRBD2 | - | CASSDWGSGTVLKNTGELFF | TGTGCCAGCAGTGACTGGGGTAGCGGGACGGTTTTGAAGAACACCGGGGAGCTGTTTTTT
TRBJ1-5 | TRBV19 | - | once | CASSIPSGLPSNQPQHF | TGTGCCAGTAGTATCCCCAGCGGATTACCTAGCAATCAGCCCCAGCATTTT
TRBJ1-5 | TRBV28 | - | few | CASSFAGNQPQHF | TGTGCCAGCAGTTTCGCAGGGAATCAGCCCCAGCATTTT
TRBJ1-5 | TRBV2 | TRBD1 | - | CASSQGVSGNQPQHF | TGTGCCAGCAGTCAGGGGGTATCAGGCAATCAGCCCCAGCATTTT
TRBJ1-5 | TRBV28 | - | - | CASGIGGGQPQHF | TGTGCCAGCGGAATAGGGGGTGGCCAGCCCCAGCATTTT
TRBJ1-2 | TRBV5-5 | - | - | CASSLTRGEGYTF | TGTGCCAGCAGCTTGACCAGGGGAGAGGGCTACACCTTC
TRBJ2-7 | TRBV5-4 | - | - | CASSLDAGVDYEQYF | TGTGCCAGCAGCTTGGACGCAGGGGTGGACTACGAGCAGTACTTC
TRBJ1-4 | TRBV28 | - | - | CASSYGQQFNEKLFF | TGTGCCAGCAGTTATGGACAGCAGTTCAATGAAAAACTGTTTTTT
TRBJ1-2 | TRBV27 | - | - | CASSFSETGDYGYTF | TGTGCCAGCAGTTTCTCCGAGACAGGCGACTATGGCTACACCTTC
TRBJ2-7 | TRBV5-4 | TRBD1 | - | CASSLTGTAIEQYF | TGTGCCAGCAGCTTGACCGGGACAGCGATCGAGCAGTACTTC
TRBJ1-5 | TRBV5-1 | TRBD1 | few | CASSVTGEGQPQHF | TGCGCCAGCAGCGTTACAGGGGAAGGACAGCCCCAGCATTTT
TRBJ1-5 | TRBV13 | - | few | CASSQRGRNQPQHF | TGTGCCAGCAGCCAGAGAGGCCGCAATCAGCCCCAGCATTTT
TRBJ2-1 | TRBV7-3 | TRBD2 | - | CASSSRTSGAHNEQFF | TGTGCCAGCAGCTCCAGGACTAGCGGAGCCCACAATGAGCAGTTCTTC
TRBJ2-7 | TRBV11-2 | - | - | CASSRRLMNSYEQYF | TGTGCCAGCAGCCGCCGACTGATGAACTCCTACGAGCAGTACTTC
TRBJ2-3 | TRBV19 | TRBD1 | - | CASRDDRGTDTQYF | TGTGCCAGTAGAGACGACAGGGGCACAGATACGCAGTATTTT
TRBJ1-5 | TRBV27 | TRBD1 | - | CASTPRQGDQPQHF | TGTGCCAGCACCCCGCGACAGGGAGATCAGCCCCAGCATTTT
TRBJ2-3 | TRBV19 | - | - | CASSPSGVGADTQYF | TGTGCCAGTAGTCCATCAGGGGTAGGGGCAGATACGCAGTATTTT
TRBJ1-2 | TRBV28 | - | - | CASSYNYGYTF | TGTGCCAGCAGCTATAACTATGGCTACACCTTC
TRBJ2-7 | TRBV11-2 | - | - | CASSLTRVSEQYF | TGTGCCAGCAGCTTAACCCGTGTCAGCGAGCAGTACTTC
TRBJ1-2 | TRBV6-4 | - | once | CASSDRGGHYGYTF | TGTGCCAGCAGTGACAGGGGGGGACACTATGGCTACACCTTC
TRBJ2-7 | TRBV6-6 | TRBD2 | - | CASSYPGTSGSYEQYF | TGTGCCAGCAGTTACCCCGGGACTAGCGGCTCCTACGAGCAGTACTTC
TRBJ1-1 | TRBV5-1 | - | many | CASSPTGSTEAFF | TGCGCCAGCAGCCCCACGGGTAGCACTGAAGCTTTCTTT
TRBJ2-5 | TRBV27 | - | - | CASSLSGGWLETQYF | TGTGCCAGCAGTTTATCAGGCGGGTGGCTAGAGACCCAGTACTTC
TRBJ1-4 | TRBV7-9 | - | - | CSSSFWGEGDEKLFF | TGTTCCAGCAGCTTTTGGGGGGAGGGAGATGAAAAACTGTTTTTT
TRBJ2-2 | TRBV27 | - | - | CASSPSLNTGELFF | TGTGCCAGCAGTCCCTCCCTGAACACCGGGGAGCTGTTTTTT
TRBJ1-2 | TRBV28 | - | - | CASRPPGYGYTF | TGTGCCAGCAGGCCCCCCGGGTACGGCTACACCTTC
TRBJ2-5 | TRBV7-6 | TRBD2 | - | CASSIRSGGQETQYF | TGTGCCAGCAGCATCCGCTCGGGGGGCCAAGAGACCCAGTACTTC